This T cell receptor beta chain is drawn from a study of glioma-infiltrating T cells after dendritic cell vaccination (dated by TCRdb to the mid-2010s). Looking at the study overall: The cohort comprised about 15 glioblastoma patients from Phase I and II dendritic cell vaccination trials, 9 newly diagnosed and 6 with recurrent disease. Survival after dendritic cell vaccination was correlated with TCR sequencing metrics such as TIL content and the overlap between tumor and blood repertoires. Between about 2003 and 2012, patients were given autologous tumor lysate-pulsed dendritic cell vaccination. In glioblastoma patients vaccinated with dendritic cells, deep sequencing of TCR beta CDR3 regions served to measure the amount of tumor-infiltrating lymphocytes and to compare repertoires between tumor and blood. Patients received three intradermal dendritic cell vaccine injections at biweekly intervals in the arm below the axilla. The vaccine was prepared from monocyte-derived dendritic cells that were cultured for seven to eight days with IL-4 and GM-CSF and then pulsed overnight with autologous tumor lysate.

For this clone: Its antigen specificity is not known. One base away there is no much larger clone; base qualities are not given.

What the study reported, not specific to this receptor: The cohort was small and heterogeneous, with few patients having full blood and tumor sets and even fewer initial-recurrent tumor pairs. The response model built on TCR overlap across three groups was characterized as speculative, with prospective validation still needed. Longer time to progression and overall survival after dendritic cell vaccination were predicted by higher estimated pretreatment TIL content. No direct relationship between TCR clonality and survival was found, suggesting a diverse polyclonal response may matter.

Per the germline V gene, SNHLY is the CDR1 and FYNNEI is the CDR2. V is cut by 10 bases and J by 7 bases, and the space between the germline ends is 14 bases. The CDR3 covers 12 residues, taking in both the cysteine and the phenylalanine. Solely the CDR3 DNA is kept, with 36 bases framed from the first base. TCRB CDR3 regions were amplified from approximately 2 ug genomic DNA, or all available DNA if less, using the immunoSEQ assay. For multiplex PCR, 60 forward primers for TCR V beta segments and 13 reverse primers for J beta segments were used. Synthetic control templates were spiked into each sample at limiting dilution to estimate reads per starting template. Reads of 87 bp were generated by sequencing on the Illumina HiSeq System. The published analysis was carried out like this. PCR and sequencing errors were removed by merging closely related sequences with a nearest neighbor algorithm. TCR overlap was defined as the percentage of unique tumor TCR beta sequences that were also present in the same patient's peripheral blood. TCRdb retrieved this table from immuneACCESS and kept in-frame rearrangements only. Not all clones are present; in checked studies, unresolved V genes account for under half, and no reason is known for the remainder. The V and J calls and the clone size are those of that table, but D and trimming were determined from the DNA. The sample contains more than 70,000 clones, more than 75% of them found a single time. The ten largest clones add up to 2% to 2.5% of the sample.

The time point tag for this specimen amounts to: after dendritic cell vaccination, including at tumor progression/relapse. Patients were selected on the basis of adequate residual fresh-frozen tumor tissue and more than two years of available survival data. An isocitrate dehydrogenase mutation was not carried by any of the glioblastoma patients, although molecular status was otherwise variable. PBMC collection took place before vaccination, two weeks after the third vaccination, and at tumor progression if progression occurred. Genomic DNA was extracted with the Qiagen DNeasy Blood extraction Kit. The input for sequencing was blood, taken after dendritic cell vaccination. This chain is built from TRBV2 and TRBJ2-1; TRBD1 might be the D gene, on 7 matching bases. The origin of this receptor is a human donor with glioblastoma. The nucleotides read TGTGCCACCGGACAGGAGGGGAATGAGCAGTTCTTC. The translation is CATGQEGNEQFF.